This entry lists 3 T cell receptor beta chains sequenced from one sample in a study of shared clonotypes between healthy human individuals. Assay: immunoSEQ multiplex PCR; the TCRdb copy retains only in-frame clones and omits some. The table records over 950,000 clones, approximately 80% of them present only once. Sequencing used memory CD4+ T cells from PBMCs. The subset was: CD45RA-negative fraction. These receptors came from a man between 18 and 29 years old in good health. Some clones in this sample may be carry-over from other donors' samples.

CDR3 residues: CASSYSDAGGQETQYF. Here the CDR3 DNA reads TGTGCCAGCAGTTACTCGGATGCGGGAGGGCAAGAGACCCAGTACTTC. V usage is TRBV6-6 and J usage is TRBJ2-5, with 9 positions matching TRBD2. The junction had 4 bases not matched to a gene; V was cut back by 0 bases and J by 2 bases. The CDR3 covers 16 residues. Germline CDR1 reads MNHNY; CDR2 reads SVGAGI (reference sequence).

Concerning this clone itself: The same CDR3 can be traced to other DNA sequences in this sample. The V gene is TRBV5-1, the J gene TRBJ2-2; the D call may be TRBD1 or TRBD2 (5 bases each). The CDR3 is 14 amino acids. Looked up from germline, CDR1 is SGHRS and CDR2 is YFSETQ. The V end lost 3 bases, the J end lost 2 bases, and 8 bases lay between the germline ends. The chain's CDR3 is CASSSGANTGELFF. In nucleotides, the CDR3 is TGCGCCAGCAGCTCCGGGGCCAACACCGGGGAGCTGTTTTTT.

This clone was seen once. The J gene is TRBJ2-1, the V gene TRBV9; 7 bases match TRBD2. The CDR3 contains 15 residues. Trimming took 0 bases from V and 6 from J; bases not matched to a gene: 6. CDR1 and CDR2 from the germline V gene are SGDLS and YYNGEE. CDR3: CASSVAGTITNEQFF. The CDR3 bases are TGTGCCAGCAGCGTAGCGGGGACTATAACCAATGAGCAGTTCTTC.